Below, 9 T cell receptor beta chains from the same sample are listed, as sequenced in a study of T cells in localized non-small cell lung cancer. Method: immunoSEQ multiplex PCR; TCRdb's copy keeps in-frame clones and lacks some. The top ten hold under 5.5% of the sample, which has 30,000 to 35,000 clones, roughly 90% seen once. The sample here was peripheral blood, taken before any cancer treatment. Every receptor here comes from a woman aged 40-70 years with stage I lung adenocarcinoma.

The genes are TRBV5-1 and TRBJ1-4; perhaps TRBD1 as D (6 bases). Germline V lookup: CDR1 SGHRS, CDR2 YFSETQ. V was clipped by 2 bases and J by 7 bases, with 12 bases between them. The CDR3 consists of 14 residues. This chain's CDR3 is CASSFVQGGEKLFF. The CDR3 coding sequence is TGCGCCAGCAGCTTCGTACAGGGTGGTGAAAAACTGTTTTTT.

The CDR3 DNA reads TGCGCCAGCAGCCTCGGGCAGGGTGACTATGGCTACACCTTC. It codes for CASSLGQGDYGYTF. This chain links TRBV4-1 with TRBJ1-2, with D possibly matching TRBD1 (5 bases). Germline loops: CDR1 MGHRA, CDR2 YSYEKL. The V end was cut by 4 bases, the J end by 3 bases, with 12 bases between. This CDR3 is 14 amino acids long.

This clone has a single count. The rearrangement joins TRBV5-4 to TRBJ1-1; 8 nucleotides line up with TRBD1. The CDR3 is made up of 12 amino acids. V was pared by 4 bases and J by 13 bases, with 9 bases of the junction left unmatched. Germline V CDR1 and CDR2: SGHNT, YYREEE (reference sequence). The CDR3, as DNA: TGTGCCAGCAGCCAAGACAGGGGCCTATTTTTCTTT. Its protein is CASSQDRGLFFF.

This clone has only one observation. The V gene is TRBV5-1, the J gene TRBJ1-6; no definite D call. V was cut by 0 bases and J by 13 bases, with 17 bases left in between. CDR3 length: 15 amino acids. Germline V gene lookup returns CDR1 SGHRS and CDR2 YFSETQ. CDR3 sequence: CASSLVPGAENPLHF. As DNA, the CDR3 is TGCGCCAGCAGCTTGGTTCCAGGAGCCGAAAATCCCCTCCACTTT.

V is TRBV7-9 and J is TRBJ1-4; 7 nucleotides agree with TRBD1. Germline loops: CDR1 SEHNR, CDR2 FQNEAQ (reference sequence). This CDR3 has 17 amino acids. The V gene end was trimmed by 4 bases and the J gene end by 5 bases; junction bases not matched to a gene: 13. The CDR3: CASSSSNWDSLNEKLFF. Here the CDR3 DNA reads TGTGCCAGCAGCTCATCCAATTGGGACAGCCTCAATGAAAAACTGTTTTTT.

V and J are TRBV7-8 and TRBJ1-2; D is possibly TRBD1 (6 bases). This CDR3 is built from 14 residues. With 5 bases removed from V and 5 bases from J, the gap between germline ends came to 15 bases. Germline CDR1 and CDR2: SGHVS and FQNEAQ. CDR3 amino acids: CASSPGTGTYGYTF. Written as DNA, the CDR3 is TGTGCCAGCAGCCCTGGGACGGGGACATATGGCTACACCTTC.

This chain connects TRBV27 to TRBJ1-1; D is unclear. The CDR3 is 12 residues long. Germline CDR1 is MNHEY and CDR2 is SMNVEV (reference sequence). Trimming took 6 bases from V and 4 from J, leaving 9 bases between them. CDR3 bases: TGTGCCAGCAGATCCGGCAGCACTGAAGCTTTCTTT. As protein: CASRSGSTEAFF.

This sequence joins TRBV4-2 and TRBJ2-6; a possible D gene is TRBD1 (6 bases). The CDR3 is 16 amino acids. Trimming removed 7 bases at V and 1 base at J, with 14 bases between. Germline CDR1 and CDR2: LGHNA and YNFKEQ. The CDR3 sequence: CASTAITGSGANVLTF. The CDR3, as DNA: TGTGCCAGCACGGCCATTACAGGGTCTGGGGCCAACGTCCTGACTTTC.

V gene TRBV5-1 combines with J gene TRBJ1-1; no clear D gene. The germline gives CDR1 SGHRS, CDR2 YFSETQ. The CDR3 sequence is 16 residues long. Trimming removed 4 bases at V and 0 bases at J, with 16 bases between. This CDR3 is CASSNSRATMNTEAFF. CDR3 nucleotides: TGCGCCAGCAGCAATTCTCGGGCCACTATGAACACTGAAGCTTTCTTT.